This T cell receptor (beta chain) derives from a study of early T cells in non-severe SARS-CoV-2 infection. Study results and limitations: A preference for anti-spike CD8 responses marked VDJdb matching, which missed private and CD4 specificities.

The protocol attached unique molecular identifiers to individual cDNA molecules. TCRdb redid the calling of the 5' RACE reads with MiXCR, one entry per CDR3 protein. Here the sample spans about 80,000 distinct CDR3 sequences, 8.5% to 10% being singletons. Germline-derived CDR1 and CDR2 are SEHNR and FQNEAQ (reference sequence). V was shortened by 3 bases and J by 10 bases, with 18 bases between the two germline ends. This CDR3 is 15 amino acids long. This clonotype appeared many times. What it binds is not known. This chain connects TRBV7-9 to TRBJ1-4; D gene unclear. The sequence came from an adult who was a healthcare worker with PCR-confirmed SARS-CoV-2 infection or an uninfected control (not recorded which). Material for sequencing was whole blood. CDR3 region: CASSLEGGKAGKLFF. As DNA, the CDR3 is TGTGCCAGCAGCTTGGAGGGAGGAAAAGCGGGAAAACTGTTTTTT.